A single sample is the source of the 2 T cell receptor beta chains below, sequenced in a study of blood T cell repertoires in COVID-19. Only in-frame clones appear in the TCRdb table, and some are missing; sequencing was by immunoSEQ multiplex PCR. The table lists 90,000 or so clones, around 90% of them singletons, with about 6.3% in the top ten. Sequenced material: peripheral blood. The source is a man in his late teens or twenties with COVID-19, enrolled during active disease.

The rearrangement joins TRBV7-9 to TRBJ2-2; TRBD1 matches at 8 bases. Germline V gene lookup returns CDR1 SEHNR and CDR2 FQNEAQ (reference sequence). Unmatched junction bases numbered 7, after V lost 3 bases and J lost 7 bases. This CDR3 is 15 amino acids long. CDR3 nucleotide sequence: TGTGCCAGCAGCTTCCCGGGACAGGAGGACGGGGAGCTGTTTTTT. Its protein is CASSFPGQEDGELFF. The full variable domain, its missing parts supplied by reference TRBV7-9 and TRBJ2-2, is DTGVSQNPRHKITKRGQNVTFRCDPISEHNRLYWYRQTLGQGPEFLTYFQNEAQLEKSRLLSDRFSAERPKGSFSTLEIQRTEQGDSAMYLCASSFPGQEDGELFFGEGSRLTVL.

The chain employs TRBV28 and TRBJ2-7; 11 positions match TRBD1. The CDR3 sequence is 16 residues long. CDR1 is MDHEN and CDR2 is SYDVKM in the germline V gene. V trimming: 4 bases; J trimming: 2 bases; junction bases outside the gene matches: 7. Written as DNA, the CDR3 is TGTGCCAGCAGTTCTCTCCGGGACAGGGGGGCCTACGAGCAGTACTTC. It specifies CASSSLRDRGAYEQYF.